This T cell receptor beta chain originates from a study of T-cell reconstitution after alpha-beta-depleted transplantation in children. This clonotype was counted at least ten times. Its antigen is currently unknown. Study outcomes and limitations: In some patients, recipient T cells and intrathymic progenitors surviving conditioning explained high day-60 diversity.

This sample's TCRbeta library carried unique molecular identifier barcodes. TCRdb processed the PCR reads anew with MiXCR; each CDR3 protein has one entry. Of fewer than 550,000 distinct CDR3 sequences detected, roughly 10% appear once; the ten largest clones hold around 2%. Germline CDR1 reads SQVTM; CDR2 reads ANQGSEA. V dropped 1 base and J dropped 3; count of bases not matched to a gene: 3. The CDR3 consists of 14 residues. The TCR was taken from a child younger than 10 with inherited bone marrow failure, due to receive a stem cell transplant. Sequencing used PBMCs, obtained before TCRalphabeta/CD19-depleted stem cell transplant. The chain links TRBV29-1 to TRBJ1-2, with 9 nucleotides matching TRBD1. The CDR3 is CSVEVDRGHYGYTF. The CDR3 nucleotides read TGCAGCGTTGAAGTGGACAGGGGTCACTATGGCTACACCTTC.